This TCR beta chain was found in a study of shared clonotypes between healthy human individuals. The ends lost 1 base at V and 0 bases at J; junction bases unmatched: 4. The CDR3 runs 16 residues. Germline V gene data show CDR1 as LNHNV and CDR2 as YYDKDF (reference sequence). For this clone: Its antigen is as yet unknown.

Study outcomes and limitations: Clonotypes which were not shared had lower generation probabilities than clonotypes that all four donors shared.

TCRdb's table, derived via immunoSEQ multiplex PCR, lists solely in-frame clones and lacks some. The sample shows approximately 640,000 clones, 60% to 80% of them seen only once. The genes are TRBV15 and TRBJ2-7; 9 positions agree with TRBD2. The origin of this receptor is a woman younger than 45 in good health. The sequenced sample consisted of memory CD4+ T cells sorted from blood. Subset denoted: CD45RA-negative fraction. The CDR3 is CATSRGGLAASYEQYF. The CDR3 bases are TGTGCCACCAGCAGAGGGGGACTAGCAGCCTCCTACGAGCAGTACTTC.